This T cell receptor beta chain was documented in a study of T-cell reconstitution after alpha-beta-depleted transplantation in children. Library preparation (for TCRbeta) was performed with unique molecular identifiers. TCRdb fed the PCR reads into MiXCR, producing one record per CDR3 protein. The repertoire holds 350,000 to 400,000 distinct CDR3 sequences, with roughly 15% as singletons. The table lists this clonotype with a few counts. The germline CDR1 and CDR2 sequences are DFQATT and SNEGSKA (reference sequence). Trimming stripped 5 bases from V and 1 base from J, with 11 bases between. The CDR3 extends over 13 amino acids.

The J gene is TRBJ1-1, the V gene TRBV20-1, with unresolved D. Sequenced material: PBMCs, taken from the stem cell graft. The sequence came from a human donor who donated a stem cell graft to a child with Fanconi anemia. Here the CDR3 reads CSASWWENTEAFF. In DNA, the CDR3 is TGCAGTGCTTCCTGGTGGGAGAACACTGAAGCTTTCTTT.